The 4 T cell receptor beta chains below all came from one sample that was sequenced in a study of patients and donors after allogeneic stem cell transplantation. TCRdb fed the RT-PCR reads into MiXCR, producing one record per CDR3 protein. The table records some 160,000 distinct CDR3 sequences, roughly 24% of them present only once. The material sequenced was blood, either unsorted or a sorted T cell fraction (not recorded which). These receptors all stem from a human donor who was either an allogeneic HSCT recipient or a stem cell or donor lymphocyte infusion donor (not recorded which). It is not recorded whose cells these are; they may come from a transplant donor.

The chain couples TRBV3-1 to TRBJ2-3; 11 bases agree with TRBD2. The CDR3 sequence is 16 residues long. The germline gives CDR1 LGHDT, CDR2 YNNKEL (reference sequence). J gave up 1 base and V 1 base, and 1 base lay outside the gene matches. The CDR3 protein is CASSQVGLAGTDTQYF. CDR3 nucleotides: TGTGCCAGCAGCCAAGTGGGACTAGCGGGCACAGATACGCAGTATTTT.

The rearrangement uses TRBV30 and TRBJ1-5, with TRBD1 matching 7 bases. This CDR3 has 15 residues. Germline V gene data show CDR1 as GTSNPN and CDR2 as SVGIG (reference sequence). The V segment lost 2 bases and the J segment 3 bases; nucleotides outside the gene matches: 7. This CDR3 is CAWSTGTANNQPQHF. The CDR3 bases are TGTGCCTGGAGTACCGGGACAGCAAACAATCAGCCCCAGCATTTT.

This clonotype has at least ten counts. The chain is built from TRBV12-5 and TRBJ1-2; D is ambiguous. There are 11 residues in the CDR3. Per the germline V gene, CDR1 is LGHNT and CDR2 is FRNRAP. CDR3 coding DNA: TGTTCGACGACCGACGGCTATGGCTACACCTTC. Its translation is CSTTDGYGYTF.

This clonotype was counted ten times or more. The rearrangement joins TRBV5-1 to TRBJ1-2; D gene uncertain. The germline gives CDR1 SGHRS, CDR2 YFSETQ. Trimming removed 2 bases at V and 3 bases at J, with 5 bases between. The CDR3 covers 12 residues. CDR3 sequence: CASSFQHYGYTF. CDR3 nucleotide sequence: TGCGCCAGCAGCTTCCAGCACTATGGCTACACCTTC.